The present T cell receptor beta chain was sequenced within a study of blood T cell repertoires in COVID-19. Study details: The United States, Italy and Spain provided the acute and convalescent COVID-19 samples. The cDNA or gDNA used as material had been derived from T cells, B-cell-depleted T cells, or PBMCs.

The CDR3 sequence is 16 residues long. CDR1 is SGHAT and CDR2 is FQNNGV in the germline V gene. J gave up 10 bases and V 5 bases, and 18 bases lay outside the gene matches. Original methodology: For nucleated cells, counts were estimated from reference gene primer amplification. The assay was immunoSEQ multiplex PCR, and TCRdb's table has in-frame clones only and misses some. V and J calls and clone size come straight from that table; D and trimming were deduced from the DNA. Counted here are about 250,000 clones, more than 65% occurring once; the ten biggest clones make up more than 3%. Cohort 3 donors were reported recovered after two negative PCRs, clearance, or symptom resolution.

This sequence originates from a man aged 50 or older who had recovered from COVID-19. Material for sequencing was PBMCs or T cells enriched from blood (not recorded which). V is TRBV11-2 and J is TRBJ2-3; 7 bases agree with TRBD1. In nucleotides, the CDR3 is TGTGCCAGCAGCCAGTTCGGTCTTGGGACAGTAGGCGCGCAGTATTTT. It encodes CASSQFGLGTVGAQYF.